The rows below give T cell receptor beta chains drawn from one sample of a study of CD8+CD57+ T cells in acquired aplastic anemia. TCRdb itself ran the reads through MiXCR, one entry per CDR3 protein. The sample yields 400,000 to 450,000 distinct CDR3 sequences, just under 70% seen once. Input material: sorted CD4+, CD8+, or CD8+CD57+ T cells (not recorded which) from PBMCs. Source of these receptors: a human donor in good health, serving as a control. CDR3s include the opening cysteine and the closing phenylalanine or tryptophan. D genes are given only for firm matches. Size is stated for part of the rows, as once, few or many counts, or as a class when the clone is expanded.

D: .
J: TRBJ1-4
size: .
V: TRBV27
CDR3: CASSLSAQDPVSEDLFF
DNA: TGTGCCAGCAGTTTATCGGCACAAGACCCGGTTAGTGAAGATCTGTTTTTT

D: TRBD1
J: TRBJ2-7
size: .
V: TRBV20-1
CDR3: CSARSPGQGGTTTQYF
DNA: TGCAGTGCTAGGAGCCCGGGACAGGGGGGAACTACGACGCAGTACTTC

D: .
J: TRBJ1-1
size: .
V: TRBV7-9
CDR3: CASSVGGEAIF
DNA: TGTGCCAGCAGCGTGGGGGGGGAAGCTATCTTT

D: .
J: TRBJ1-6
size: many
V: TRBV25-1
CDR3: CASSEWLELHF
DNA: TGTGCCAGCAGTGAATGGCTGGAACTCCACTTT

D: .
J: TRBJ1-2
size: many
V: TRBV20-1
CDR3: CSASPGPGPTDYGYTF
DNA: TGCAGTGCTAGCCCTGGGCCGGGACCGACGGACTATGGCTACACCTTC

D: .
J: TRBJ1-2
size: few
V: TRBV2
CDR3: CASSEQGSYGYTF
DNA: TGTGCCAGCAGTGAACAGGGTTCCTATGGCTACACCTTC

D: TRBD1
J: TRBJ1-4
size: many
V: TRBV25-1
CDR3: CASSESSGTGHEKLFF
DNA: TGTGCCAGCAGTGAATCCTCGGGGACAGGGCATGAAAAACTGTTTTTT

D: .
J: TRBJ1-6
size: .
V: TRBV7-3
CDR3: CASSLTLRGDAVLHF
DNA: TGTGCCAGCAGCTTGACATTGCGGGGGGATGCAGTCCTCCACTTT

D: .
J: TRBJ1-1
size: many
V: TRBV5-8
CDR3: CASSLVGAMNTEAFF
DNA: TGTGCCAGCAGCTTGGTGGGGGCCATGAACACTGAAGCTTTCTTT

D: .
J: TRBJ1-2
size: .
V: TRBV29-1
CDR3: CSVEEETRVRGYTF
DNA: TGCAGCGTTGAAGAGGAGACCAGGGTTCGTGGCTACACCTTC

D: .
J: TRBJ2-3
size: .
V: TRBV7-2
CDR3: CASSSGQGDHTQYF
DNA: TGTGCCAGCAGCTCAGGTCAAGGAGATCATACGCAGTATTTT

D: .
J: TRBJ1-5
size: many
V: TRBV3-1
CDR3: CASSQGDIRNQPQHF
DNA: TGTGCCAGCAGCCAAGGGGACATCCGCAATCAGCCCCAGCATTTT

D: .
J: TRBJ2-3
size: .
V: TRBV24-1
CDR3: CATSLGADTQYF
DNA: TGTGCCACCAGTCTGGGGGCAGATACGCAGTATTTT

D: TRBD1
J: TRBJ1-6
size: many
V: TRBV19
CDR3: CASSIVRTGGNSPLHF
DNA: TGTGCCAGTAGTATAGTGCGGACAGGGGGTAATTCACCCCTCCACTTT

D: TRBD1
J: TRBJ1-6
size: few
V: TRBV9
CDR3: CASSVELGQGVTDF
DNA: TGTGCCAGCAGCGTAGAGTTGGGACAGGGTGTCACTGACTTT

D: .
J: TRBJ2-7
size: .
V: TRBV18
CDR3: CASSPLGDEQYF
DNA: TGTGCCAGCTCCCCCTTAGGGGATGAGCAGTACTTC

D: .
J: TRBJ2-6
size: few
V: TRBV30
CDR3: CAWSSGGASGANVLTF
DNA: TGTGCCTGGAGTTCCGGGGGCGCATCTGGGGCCAACGTCCTGACTTTC

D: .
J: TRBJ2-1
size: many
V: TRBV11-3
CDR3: CASSSGTVSYNEQFF
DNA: TGTGCCAGCAGCTCAGGGACTGTGTCCTACAATGAGCAGTTCTTC

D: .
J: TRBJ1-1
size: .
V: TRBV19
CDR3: CASQSDLTPNTEAFF
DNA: TGTGCCAGTCAGTCCGACCTAACACCGAACACTGAAGCTTTCTTT

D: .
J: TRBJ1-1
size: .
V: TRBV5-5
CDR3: CASSLWDTNTEAFF
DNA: TGTGCCAGCAGCTTGTGGGACACGAACACTGAAGCTTTCTTT

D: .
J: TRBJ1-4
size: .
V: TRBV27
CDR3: CASRLMGEGIGTNEKLFF
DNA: TGTGCCAGCAGACTGATGGGGGAGGGAATAGGGACTAATGAAAAACTGTTTTTT

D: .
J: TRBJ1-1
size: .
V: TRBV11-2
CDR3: CASSLQDNWGEAFF
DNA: TGTGCCAGCAGCCTACAGGACAACTGGGGTGAAGCTTTCTTT

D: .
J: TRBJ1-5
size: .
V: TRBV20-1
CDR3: CSAGHWRNRSQHF
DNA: TGCAGTGCTGGACACTGGAGAAATCGCTCCCAGCATTTT

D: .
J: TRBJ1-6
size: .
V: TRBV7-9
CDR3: CASSLEAAASPVQF
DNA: TGCGCCAGCAGCTTGGAAGCGGCGGCTTCACCCGTCCAGTTT

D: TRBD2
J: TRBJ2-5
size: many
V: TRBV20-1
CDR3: CSASEPSGLETQYF
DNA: TGCAGTGCTAGTGAGCCTAGCGGTTTGGAGACCCAGTACTTC

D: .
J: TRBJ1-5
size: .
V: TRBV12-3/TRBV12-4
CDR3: CASSLGIRDQVF
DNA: TGTGCCAGCAGTTTGGGGATACGGGACCAGGTTTTT

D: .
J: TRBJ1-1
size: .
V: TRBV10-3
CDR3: CAISECGEVNDKVFF
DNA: TGTGCCATCAGTGAGTGTGGGGAGGTGAATGATAAAGTTTTCTTT

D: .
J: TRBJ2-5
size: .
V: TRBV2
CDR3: CASSPGQNTGEVGETQYF
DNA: TGTGCCAGCAGCCCGGGACAGAACACCGGGGAGGTTGGAGAGACCCAGTACTTC

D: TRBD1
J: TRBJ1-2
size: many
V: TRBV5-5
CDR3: CASSLPGTEYGYTF
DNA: TGTGCCAGCAGCTTGCCCGGGACAGAGTATGGCTACACCTTC

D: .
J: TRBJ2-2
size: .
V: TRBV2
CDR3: CASSGATNTGELYF
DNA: TGTGCCAGCAGTGGGGCCACGAACACCGGGGAGCTGTATTTT

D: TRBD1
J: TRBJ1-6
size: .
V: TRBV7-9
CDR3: CASSRGQGGKTQYHF
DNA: TGTGCCAGCAGCCGGGGACAGGGGGGAAAGACCCAGTACCACTTT

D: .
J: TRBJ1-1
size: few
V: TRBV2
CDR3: CASSAQGSATEAFF
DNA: TGTGCCAGCAGTGCCCAGGGGTCGGCCACTGAAGCTTTCTTT

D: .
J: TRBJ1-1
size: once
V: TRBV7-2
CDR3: CASSSPQGPDTEDFF
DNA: TGTGCCAGTAGCTCCCCACAGGGACCAGACACTGAAGATTTCTTT

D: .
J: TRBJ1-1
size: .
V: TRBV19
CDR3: CASSVGGGGYTEAFF
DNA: TGTGCCAGCAGCGTCGGTGGGGGGGGATACACTGAAGCGTTCTTC

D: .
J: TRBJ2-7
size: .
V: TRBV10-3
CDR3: CAMGSAGPRTYEQYF
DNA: TGTGCCATGGGCAGCGCCGGGCCCAGAACCTACGAGCAGTACTTC

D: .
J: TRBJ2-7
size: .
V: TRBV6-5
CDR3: CASRTLYEQYF
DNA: TGTGCCAGCAGAACCCTCTACGAGCAGTACTTC

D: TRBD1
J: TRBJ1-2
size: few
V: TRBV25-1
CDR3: CASSPRTGGALSGYTF
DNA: TGTGCCAGCAGCCCCCGGACAGGCGGCGCTTTATCTGGCTACACCTTC

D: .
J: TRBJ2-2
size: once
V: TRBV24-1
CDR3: CATSDMAGELFF
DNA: TGTGCCACCAGTGATATGGCCGGGGAGCTGTTTTTT

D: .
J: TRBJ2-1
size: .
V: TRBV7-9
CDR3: CASSLDDRNEQFF
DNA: TGTGCCAGCAGCTTAGATGACAGAAATGAGCAGTTCTTC

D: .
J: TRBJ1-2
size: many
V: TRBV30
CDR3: CAWRGSSANYGYTF
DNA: TGTGCCTGGAGAGGTTCGAGCGCTAACTATGGCTACACCTTC

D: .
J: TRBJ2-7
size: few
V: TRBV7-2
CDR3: CASSSTQGSEQYF
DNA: TGTGCCAGCAGCTCAACGCAGGGTAGCGAGCAGTACTTC

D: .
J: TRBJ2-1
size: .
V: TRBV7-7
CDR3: CASSEEGRGLYNEQFF
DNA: TGTGCTAGCAGCGAAGAGGGACGGGGGCTCTACAATGAGCAGTTCTTC

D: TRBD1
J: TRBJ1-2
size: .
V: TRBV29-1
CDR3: CSASQGTYGYTF
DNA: TGCAGCGCCTCACAGGGGACCTATGGCTACACCTTC

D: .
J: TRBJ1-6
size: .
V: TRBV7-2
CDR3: CASSESAYNSPLLF
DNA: TGTGCCAGCTCAGAATCTGCCTATAATTCGCCCCTCCTCTTT

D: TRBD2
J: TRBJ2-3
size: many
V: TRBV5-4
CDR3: CASSALAGNTDTQYF
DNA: TGTGCCAGCAGCGCCTTAGCGGGTAACACAGATACGCAGTATTTT

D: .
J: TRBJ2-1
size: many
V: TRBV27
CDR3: CASSPLDGYNEQFF
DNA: TGTGCCAGCAGTCCCTTGGACGGATACAATGAGCAGTTCTTC

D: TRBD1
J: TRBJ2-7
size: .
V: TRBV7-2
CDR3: CASSAEQGYVYVQYF
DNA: TGTGCCAGCAGCGCGGAACAGGGGTACGTCTACGTGCAGTACTTC

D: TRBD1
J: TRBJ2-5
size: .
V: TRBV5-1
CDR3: CASMDREKTQYF
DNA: TGCGCCAGCATGGACAGGGAAAAGACCCAGTACTTC